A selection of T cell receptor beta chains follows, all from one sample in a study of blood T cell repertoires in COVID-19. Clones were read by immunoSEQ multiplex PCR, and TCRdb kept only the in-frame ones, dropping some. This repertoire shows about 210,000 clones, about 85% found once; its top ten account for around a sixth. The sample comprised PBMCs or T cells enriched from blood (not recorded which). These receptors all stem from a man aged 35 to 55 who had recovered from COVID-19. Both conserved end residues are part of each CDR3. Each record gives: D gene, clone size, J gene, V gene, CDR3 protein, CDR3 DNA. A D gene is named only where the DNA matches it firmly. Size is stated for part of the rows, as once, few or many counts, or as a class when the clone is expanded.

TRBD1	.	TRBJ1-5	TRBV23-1	CASSQQGQGDSNQPQHF	TGCGCCAGCAGTCAACAAGGACAGGGCGATAGCAATCAGCCCCAGCATTTT
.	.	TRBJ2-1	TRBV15	CATSRVVTAASFYNEQFF	TGTGCCACCAGCAGAGTGGTGACTGCGGCCTCGTTCTACAATGAGCAGTTCTTC
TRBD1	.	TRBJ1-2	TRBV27	CASSLIGGDYGYTF	TGTGCCAGCAGCCTTATAGGGGGCGACTATGGCTACACCTTC
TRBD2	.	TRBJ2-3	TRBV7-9	CASSLTQTSSTDTQYF	TGTGCCAGCAGCTTAACTCAGACTAGCAGCACAGATACGCAGTATTTT
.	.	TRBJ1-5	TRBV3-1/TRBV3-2	CASSHRQSNQPQHF	TGTGCCAGCAGCCACCGACAGAGCAATCAGCCCCAGCATTTT
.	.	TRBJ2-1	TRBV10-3	CAISESKGVDNEQFF	TGTGCCATCAGTGAGTCGAAGGGAGTCGACAATGAGCAGTTCTTC
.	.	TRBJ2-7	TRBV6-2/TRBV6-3	CASSYSRAYEQYF	TGTGCCAGCAGTTACTCGAGGGCATACGAGCAGTACTTC
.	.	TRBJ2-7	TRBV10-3	CAISEGPGTYYEQYF	TGTGCCATCAGTGAAGGCCCTGGGACTTACTACGAGCAGTACTTC
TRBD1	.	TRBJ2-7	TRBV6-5	CASSEGASYEQYF	TGTGCCAGCAGCGAGGGGGCGTCCTACGAGCAGTACTTC
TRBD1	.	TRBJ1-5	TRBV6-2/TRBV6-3	CASTPWGQGSQPQHF	TGTGCCAGCACCCCCTGGGGACAGGGCTCTCAGCCCCAGCATTTT
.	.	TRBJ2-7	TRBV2	CASSVSTPPYEQYF	TGTGCCAGCAGTGTAAGCACCCCTCCCTACGAGCAGTACTTC
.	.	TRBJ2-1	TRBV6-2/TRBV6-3	CASSSSANPGQFF	TGTGCCAGCAGTTCCTCCGCCAACCCCGGGCAGTTCTTC
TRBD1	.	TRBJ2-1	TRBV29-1	CSVHMGQGARSYNEQFF	TGCAGCGTCCACATGGGACAGGGGGCACGATCCTACAATGAGCAGTTCTTC
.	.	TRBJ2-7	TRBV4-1	CASSSGPGSYEQYF	TGCGCCAGCAGCTCAGGGCCTGGATCCTACGAGCAGTACTTC
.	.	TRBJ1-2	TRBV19	CASSGQAYGYTF	TGTGCCAGTAGTGGGCAGGCCTATGGCTACACCTTC
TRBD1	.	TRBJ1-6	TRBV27	CASSYLPGQHNSPLHF	TGTGCCAGCTCTTACTTACCGGGACAGCATAATTCACCCCTCCACTTT
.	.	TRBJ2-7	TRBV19	CASNQRAGSTYEQYF	TGTGCCAGTAACCAACGGGCAGGGTCGACCTACGAGCAGTACTTC
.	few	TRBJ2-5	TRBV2	CASKQGGVETQYF	TGTGCCAGCAAGCAGGGTGGAGTAGAGACCCAGTACTTC
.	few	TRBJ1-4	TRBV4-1	CASSLTGPTNEKLFF	TGCGCCAGCAGCCTTACAGGGCCAACTAATGAAAAACTGTTTTTT
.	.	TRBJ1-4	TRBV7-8	CASRRNLAEKLFF	TGTGCCAGCAGACGGAACCTAGCTGAAAAACTGTTTTTT
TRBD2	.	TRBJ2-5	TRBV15	CATSRDVAGDQETQYF	TGTGCCACCAGCAGAGACGTAGCGGGAGACCAAGAGACCCAGTACTTC
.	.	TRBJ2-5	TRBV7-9	CASSLSGGHLETQYF	TGTGCCAGCAGCTTAAGTGGGGGCCATTTAGAGACCCAGTACTTC
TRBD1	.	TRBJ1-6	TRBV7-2	CASSLQYRGPYNSPLHF	TGTGCCAGCAGCTTGCAGTACAGGGGTCCTTATAATTCACCCCTCCACTTT
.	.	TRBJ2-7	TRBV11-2	CASSAGLLAYEQYF	TGTGCCAGCAGCGCGGGACTCCTGGCCTACGAGCAGTACTTC
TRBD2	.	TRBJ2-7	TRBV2	CASSVSSGSSYEQYF	TGTGCCAGCAGCGTATCTAGCGGGAGCTCCTACGAGCAGTACTTC
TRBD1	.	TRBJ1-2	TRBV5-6	CASSLDRGGYTF	TGTGCCAGCAGCTTGGACAGGGGAGGCTACACCTTC
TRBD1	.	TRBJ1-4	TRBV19	CASTGDRSNEKLFF	TGTGCCAGTACCGGGGACAGATCAAATGAAAAACTGTTTTTT
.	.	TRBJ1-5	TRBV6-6	CATQGTGNQPQHF	TGTGCCACTCAGGGAACTGGCAATCAGCCCCAGCATTTT
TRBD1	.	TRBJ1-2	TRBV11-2	CASSNFSQGGDYGYTF	TGTGCCAGCAGCAACTTCTCACAGGGGGGGGACTATGGCTACACCTTC
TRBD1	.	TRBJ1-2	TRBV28	CASSQIGGQGVLGYTF	TGTGCCAGCAGCCAAATTGGGGGACAGGGGGTCTTAGGCTACACCTTC
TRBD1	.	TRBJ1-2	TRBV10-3	CAISEQGNYGYTF	TGTGCCATCAGTGAACAGGGGAACTATGGCTACACCTTC
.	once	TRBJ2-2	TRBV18	CASSRRITGELFF	TGTGCCAGCTCACGCAGAATCACCGGGGAGCTGTTTTTT
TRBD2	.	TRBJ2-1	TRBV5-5	CASSLPTSGSGNEQFF	TGTGCCAGCAGCTTGCCGACTAGCGGGAGCGGCAATGAGCAGTTCTTC
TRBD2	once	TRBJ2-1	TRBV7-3	CASSLAGTSGRAYNEQFF	TGTGCCAGCAGCTTAGCCGGGACTAGCGGGAGGGCCTACAATGAGCAGTTCTTC
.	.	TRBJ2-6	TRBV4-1	CASSPQGTGYTGANVLTF	TGCGCCAGCAGCCCCCAAGGTACAGGGTATACTGGGGCCAACGTCCTGACTTTC
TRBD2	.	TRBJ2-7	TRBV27	CASSLLAGAITYEQYF	TGTGCCAGCAGTTTATTGGCGGGAGCCATTACCTACGAGCAGTACTTC
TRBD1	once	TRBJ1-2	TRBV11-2	CASSLDLGTGFSYGYTF	TGTGCCAGCAGCTTAGATCTTGGGACAGGGTTCAGCTATGGCTACACCTTC
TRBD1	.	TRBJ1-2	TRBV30	CAWSMGQSYGYTF	TGTGCCTGGAGCATGGGACAGAGCTATGGCTACACCTTC
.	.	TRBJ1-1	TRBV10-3	CAISDGLSSEAFF	TGTGCCATCAGTGATGGCCTCTCCTCTGAAGCTTTCTTT
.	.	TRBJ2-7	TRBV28	CASSTDSYEQYF	TGTGCCAGCAGTACCGACAGCTACGAGCAGTACTTC
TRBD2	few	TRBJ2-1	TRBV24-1	CATSDNLAGGLYNEQFF	TGTGCCACCAGTGATAATCTAGCGGGAGGACTCTACAATGAGCAGTTCTTC
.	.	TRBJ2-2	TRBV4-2	CASSQGLDREVGELFF	TGTGCCAGCAGCCAAGGATTAGACAGGGAGGTAGGGGAGCTGTTTTTT
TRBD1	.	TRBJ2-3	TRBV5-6	CASSWEAGQDF	TGTGCCAGCAGCTGGGAGGCGGGACAGGATTTT
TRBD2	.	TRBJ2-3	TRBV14	CASSQPPSGRTRRQYF	TGTGCCAGCAGCCAACCGCCTAGCGGAAGAACTCGGAGGCAGTATTTT
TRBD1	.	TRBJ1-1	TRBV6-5	CAGQGVNTEAFF	TGTGCCGGGCAGGGGGTGAACACTGAAGCTTTCTTT
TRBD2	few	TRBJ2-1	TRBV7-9	CASSSTSGRAGLSEQFF	TGTGCCAGCAGCTCCACTAGCGGGAGGGCCGGGCTCAGTGAGCAGTTCTTC
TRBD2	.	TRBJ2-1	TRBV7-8	CASSVTSGRVGNEQFF	TGTGCCAGCAGCGTTACTAGCGGGAGGGTCGGGAATGAGCAGTTCTTC
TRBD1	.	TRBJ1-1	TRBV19	CASSTSDRVYTEAFF	TGTGCCAGTAGTACCTCAGACAGGGTCTACACTGAAGCTTTCTTT
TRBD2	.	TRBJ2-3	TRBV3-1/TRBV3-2	CASSQDHGRFSGRWTDTQYF	TGTGCCAGCAGCCAAGATCATGGGCGGTTTAGCGGGAGATGGACAGATACGCAGTATTTT
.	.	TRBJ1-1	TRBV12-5	CASGLYGRTEAFF	TGTGCTAGTGGTTTGTATGGCCGCACTGAAGCTTTCTTT
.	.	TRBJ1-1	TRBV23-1	CASSQSRLTPRRFVNTEAFF	TGCGCCAGCAGTCAATCACGGCTTACCCCGCGGAGATTTGTAAACACTGAAGCTTTCTTT
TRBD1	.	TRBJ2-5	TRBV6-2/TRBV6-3	CASSRDSVQETQYF	TGTGCCAGCAGCAGGGACAGCGTCCAAGAGACCCAGTACTTC
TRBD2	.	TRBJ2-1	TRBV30	CAWSAGLAGGYDEQFF	TGTGCCTGGAGTGCGGGACTAGCGGGAGGGTACGATGAGCAGTTCTTC
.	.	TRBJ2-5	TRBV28	CASSPGTLQETQYF	TGTGCCAGCAGCCCCGGGACACTGCAAGAGACCCAGTACTTC